The clone carrying this T cell receptor beta chain was picked up a small number of times. Its target is unknown. The data originate from a study of beta chain features in type 1 diabetes. This CDR3 is built from 15 residues. The V and J ends lost 5 bases and 7 bases, in that order; junction bases with no gene match: 9. Germline V CDR1 and CDR2: LNHDA, SQIVND (reference sequence). Every isolated RNA sample was fully reverse transcribed, so sequencing captured expressed TCRB transcripts. Repertoires were generated with immunoSEQ multiplex PCR, while TCRdb's copy carries only in-frame clones and drops some. The data show over 350,000 clones, with less than 15% seen just once and approximately 0.019% held by the top ten. Study-level findings and limits: Any role of HLA type in TCRB rearrangement remained unresolved here.

This clonotype was obtained from a woman younger than 30 in good health. What was sequenced was naive CD4+ T cells from blood. The chain links TRBV19 to TRBJ2-1; 9 bases are shared with TRBD1. The CDR3 coding sequence is TGTGCCAGTAGTCCAGGGACAGGGTTGAGAAATGAGCAGTTCTTC. As protein: CASSPGTGLRNEQFF.